The 6 T cell receptor beta chains below all came from one sample that was sequenced in a study of shared clonotypes between healthy human individuals. Assay used: immunoSEQ multiplex PCR; TCRdb lists only in-frame clones, some missing. Of about half a million clones in the sample, roughly 83% were seen once. Sequencing was carried out using PBMCs. Source of these receptors: a woman aged 35 to 49 in good health. Some clones in this sample may be carry-over from other donors' samples.

The chain joins TRBV7-9 to TRBJ2-5; D gene ambiguous. Germline CDR1 SEHNR, CDR2 FQNEAQ (reference sequence). V dropped 5 bases and J dropped 2 bases, with 9 bases sitting between them. The CDR3 contains 13 residues. CDR3: CASSPSGQETQYF. The CDR3 nucleotides are TGTGCCAGCAGCCCTTCAGGTCAAGAGACCCAGTACTTC.

Points on this clone: Other DNA sequences from this sample encode an identical CDR3 as well. CDR3 nucleotide sequence: TGTGCCAGCAGCTTAGCGACAGGGGACTACGAGCAGTACTTC. This gives the protein CASSLATGDYEQYF. The rearrangement links TRBV7-9 to TRBJ2-7; 8 bases align to TRBD1. The CDR3 loop spans 14 amino acids. V was pared by 0 bases and J by 3 bases, with 1 base of the junction left unmatched. Germline-derived CDR1 and CDR2 are SEHNR and FQNEAQ (reference sequence).

The chain combines TRBV27 with TRBJ2-7, with 10 bases fitting TRBD2. Germline trimming cut 4 bases from V and 6 bases from J; bases unmatched to any gene: 6. The CDR3 is made up of 14 amino acids. Germline-derived CDR1 and CDR2 are MNHEY and SMNVEV (reference sequence). The chain's CDR3 is CASSSGTSVGEQYF. The CDR3 DNA follows: TGTGCCAGCAGTTCCGGGACTAGCGTGGGCGAGCAGTACTTC.

The chain has TRBV6-1 and TRBJ2-7, with a weak D call TRBD1 (8 bases). The CDR3 extends over 13 amino acids. The germline CDR1 and CDR2 sequences are MNHNS and SASEGT. The V end lost 6 bases, the J end lost 3 bases, and 12 bases lay between the germline ends. In nucleotides, the CDR3 is TGTGCCAGCAGAACAGGGGGGGTCTACGAGCAGTACTTC. Its protein is CASRTGGVYEQYF.

The chain couples TRBV9 to TRBJ2-2; possible D gene TRBD1, 6 bases. The V and J ends lost 6 bases and 5 bases respectively, with 17 bases between them. The CDR3 extends over 15 amino acids. The V gene's germline CDR1 is SGDLS and CDR2 YYNGEE. For the CDR3, the DNA is TGTGCCAGCAACCCTGCAGGGGCGTTGACCGGGGAGCTGTTTTTT. It codes for CASNPAGALTGELFF.

This clone was recorded once. The chain has TRBV7-6 and TRBJ2-7; D not certain. The CDR3 extends over 15 amino acids. Trimming shortened V by 5 bases and J by 2 bases, and 16 bases separated the two germline ends. Looked up from germline, CDR1 is SGHVS and CDR2 is FNYEAQ. DNA for the CDR3: TGTGCCAGCAGCCCCGCTGCCACGGCAGCCTACGAGCAGTACTTC. Translated, it gives CASSPAATAAYEQYF.